The present T cell receptor beta chain was sequenced within a study of PD-1 blockade in classical Hodgkin lymphoma. Notes on this clone: Its antigen is unknown.

Using immunoSEQ multiplex PCR, the repertoire was profiled, and TCRdb retains in-frame clones only, with some absent. The sample contains about 9,700 clones, nearly 85% of which appear only once. Notes on the study in general: Whatever underlies the repertoire differences (possibly disease activity or prior therapy) remains undefined.

Time point defined: cycle 4 day 1 (C4D1), after more than five weeks of nivolumab. No patient escaped relapse after autologous stem cell transplantation, and brentuximab vedotin exposure varied. The ends lost 1 base at V and 0 bases at J; junction bases unmatched: 3. This CDR3 spans 16 amino acids. Germline CDR1 and CDR2: SEHNR and FQNEAQ (reference sequence). This sequence was found in a human donor with classical Hodgkin lymphoma. V and J are TRBV7-9 and TRBJ2-1; 7 bases are shared with TRBD1. This material consisted of peripheral blood mononuclear cells (PBMCs), taken before the fourth cycle of nivolumab. CDR3 bases: TGTGCCAGCAGCTTAGGGACAGGTTTCTCCTACAATGAGCAGTTCTTC. This codes for CASSLGTGFSYNEQFF.